The TCR beta chain described here comes from a study of T-cell reconstitution after alpha-beta-depleted transplantation in children. Study-wide results and caveats: Some patients' high day-60 TCRbeta diversity was attributed to recipient cells surviving conditioning. Newly produced T cells mostly provided counts and TCRbeta diversity after one year, as hyperexpanded clones declined. Expanded graft clones numbering several hundred reportedly gave rise to alpha-beta T cells about two months after transplant.

This clonotype occurred many times. The antigen is unknown. V was shortened by 4 bases and J by 11 bases, with 11 bases between the two germline ends. CDR1 is DFQATT, CDR2 SNEGSKA, per germline (reference sequence). CDR3 length: 10 residues. Preparing the TCRbeta library involved the use of unique molecular identifiers. From the PCR reads, TCRdb called clonotypes with MiXCR, one entry per CDR3 protein. The repertoire holds 550,000 to 800,000 distinct CDR3 sequences, with over 10% as singletons. The chain combines TRBV20-1 with TRBJ1-1, with D perhaps TRBD1 (5 bases). The material sequenced was PBMCs, taken before TCRalphabeta/CD19-depleted stem cell transplant. The sequence came from a girl aged 2-15 years with congenital amegakaryocytic thrombocytopenia, due to receive a stem cell transplant. CDR3 sequence reads: CSANEGRAFF. CDR3 DNA: TGCAGTGCTAACGAGGGGCGGGCTTTCTTT.